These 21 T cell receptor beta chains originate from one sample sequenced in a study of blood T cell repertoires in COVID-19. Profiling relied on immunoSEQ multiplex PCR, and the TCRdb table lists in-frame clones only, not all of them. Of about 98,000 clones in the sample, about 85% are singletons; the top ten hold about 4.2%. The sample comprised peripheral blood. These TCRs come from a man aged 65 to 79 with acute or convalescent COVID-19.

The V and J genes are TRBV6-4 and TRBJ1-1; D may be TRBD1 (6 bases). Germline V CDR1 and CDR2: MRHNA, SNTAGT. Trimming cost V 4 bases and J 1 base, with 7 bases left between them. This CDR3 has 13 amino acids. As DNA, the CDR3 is TGTGCCAGCAGTGGGACAGCGAACACTGAAGCTTTCTTT. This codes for CASSGTANTEAFF.

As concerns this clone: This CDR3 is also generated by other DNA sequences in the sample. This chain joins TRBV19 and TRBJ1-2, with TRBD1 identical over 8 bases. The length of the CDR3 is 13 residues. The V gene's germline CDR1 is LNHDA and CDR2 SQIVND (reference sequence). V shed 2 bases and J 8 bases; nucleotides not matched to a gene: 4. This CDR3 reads CASSIQGAGGYTF. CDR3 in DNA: TGTGCCAGTAGTATACAGGGGGCTGGAGGCTACACCTTC.

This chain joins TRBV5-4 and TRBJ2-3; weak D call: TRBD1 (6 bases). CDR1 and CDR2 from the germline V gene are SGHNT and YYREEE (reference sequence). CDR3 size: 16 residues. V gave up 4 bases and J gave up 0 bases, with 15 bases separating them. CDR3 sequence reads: CASSPQPDSSTDTQYF. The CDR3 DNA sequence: TGTGCCAGCAGCCCCCAACCGGACAGTAGCACAGATACGCAGTATTTT.

CDR3 sequence: CASSINQGGEAFF. CDR3 nucleotide sequence: TGTGCCAGTAGTATCAACCAAGGGGGTGAAGCTTTCTTT. The rearrangement links TRBV19 to TRBJ1-1, with D possibly matching TRBD1 (6 bases). The CDR3 is 13 amino acids. CDR1 is LNHDA and CDR2 is SQIVND in the germline V gene (reference sequence). V lost 3 bases, J lost 7 bases, and 12 bases lay in between. Full variable domain (missing parts from reference TRBV19 and TRBJ1-1): DGGITQSPKYLFRKEGQNVTLSCEQNLNHDAMYWYRQDPGQGLRLIYYSQIVNDFQKGDIAEGYSVSREKKESFPLTVTSAQKNPTAFYLCASSINQGGEAFFGQGTRLTVV.

The CDR3 sequence: CASSSKGRTEAFF. As DNA, the CDR3 is TGTGCCAGCAGTTCAAAGGGGCGCACTGAAGCTTTCTTT. The chain carries TRBV28 and TRBJ1-1, with D perhaps matching TRBD1 (5 bases). In germline, CDR1 is MDHEN, CDR2 SYDVKM. The V end lost 4 bases, the J end lost 4 bases, and 10 bases lay between the germline ends. The CDR3 extends over 13 amino acids.

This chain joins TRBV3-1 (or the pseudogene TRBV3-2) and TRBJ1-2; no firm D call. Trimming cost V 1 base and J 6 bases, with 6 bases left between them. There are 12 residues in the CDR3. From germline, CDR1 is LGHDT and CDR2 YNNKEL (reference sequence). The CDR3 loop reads CASSQGADGYTF. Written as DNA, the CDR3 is TGTGCCAGCAGCCAAGGGGCCGATGGCTACACCTTC.

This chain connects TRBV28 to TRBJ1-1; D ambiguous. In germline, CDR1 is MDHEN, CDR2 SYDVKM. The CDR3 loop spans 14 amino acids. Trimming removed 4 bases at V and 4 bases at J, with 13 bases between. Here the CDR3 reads CASSSLLSGTEAFF. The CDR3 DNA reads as TGTGCCAGCAGTTCGCTTCTTTCAGGCACTGAAGCTTTCTTT.

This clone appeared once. The CDR3 sequence: CASSLVLAGGTYEQYF. CDR3 nucleotide sequence: TGTGCCAGCAGCTTAGTACTAGCGGGGGGGACCTACGAGCAGTACTTC. The chain has TRBV7-9 and TRBJ2-7; TRBD2 matches 13 bases. Per germline, CDR1 SEHNR and CDR2 FQNEAQ (reference sequence). The CDR3 sequence is 16 residues long. V lost 1 base to trimming and J lost 2 bases; unmatched junction nucleotides: 2.

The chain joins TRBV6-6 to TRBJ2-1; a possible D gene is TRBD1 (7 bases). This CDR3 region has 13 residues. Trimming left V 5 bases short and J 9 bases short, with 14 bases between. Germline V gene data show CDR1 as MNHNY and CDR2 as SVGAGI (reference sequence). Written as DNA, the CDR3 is TGTGCCAGCAGTCCCGGAGGGGGCTTTGAGCAGTTCTTC. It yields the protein CASSPGGGFEQFF.

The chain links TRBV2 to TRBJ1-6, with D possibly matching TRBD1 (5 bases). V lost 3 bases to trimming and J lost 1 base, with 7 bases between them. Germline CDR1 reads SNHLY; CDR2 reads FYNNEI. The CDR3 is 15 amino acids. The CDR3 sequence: CASSEDTSYNSPLHF. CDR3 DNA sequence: TGTGCCAGCAGTGAGGACACGTCCTATAATTCACCCCTCCACTTT.

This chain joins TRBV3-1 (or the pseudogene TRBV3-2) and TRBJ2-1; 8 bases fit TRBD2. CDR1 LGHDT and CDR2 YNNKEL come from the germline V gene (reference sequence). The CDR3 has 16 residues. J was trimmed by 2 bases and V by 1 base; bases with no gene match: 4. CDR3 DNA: TGTGCCAGCAGCCAAGCCGGGGGGGCGGCCTACAATGAGCAGTTCTTC. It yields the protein CASSQAGGAAYNEQFF.

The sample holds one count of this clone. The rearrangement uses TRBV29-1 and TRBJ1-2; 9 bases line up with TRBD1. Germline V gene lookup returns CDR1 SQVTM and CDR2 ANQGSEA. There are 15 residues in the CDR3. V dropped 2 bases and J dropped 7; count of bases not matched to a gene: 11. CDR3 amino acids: CSVERTDRGRIGYTF. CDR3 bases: TGCAGCGTTGAACGTACGGACAGGGGACGGATTGGCTACACCTTC.

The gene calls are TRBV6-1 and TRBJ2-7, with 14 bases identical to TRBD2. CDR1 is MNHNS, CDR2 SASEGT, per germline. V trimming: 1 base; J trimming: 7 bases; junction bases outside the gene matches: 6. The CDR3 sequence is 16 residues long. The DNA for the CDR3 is TGTGCCAGCAGTGAAGGCATGAGACTAGCGGGGGGGGAGCAGTACGTC. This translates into CASSEGMRLAGGEQYV.

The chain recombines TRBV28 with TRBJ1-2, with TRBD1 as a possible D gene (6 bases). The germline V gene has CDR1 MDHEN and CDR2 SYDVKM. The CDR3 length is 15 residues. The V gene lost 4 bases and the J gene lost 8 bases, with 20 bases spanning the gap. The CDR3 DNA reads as TGTGCCAGCAGTTCTACAGGGATCGGTTTGGGAGGCTACACCTTC. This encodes CASSSTGIGLGGYTF.

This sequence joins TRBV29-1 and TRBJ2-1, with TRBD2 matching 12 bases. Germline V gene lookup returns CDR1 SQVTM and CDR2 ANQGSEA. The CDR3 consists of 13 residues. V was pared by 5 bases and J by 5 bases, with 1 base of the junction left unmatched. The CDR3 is CSVSSGGDNEQFF. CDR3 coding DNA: TGCAGCGTTTCTAGCGGGGGGGACAATGAGCAGTTCTTC.

The CDR3 DNA reads as TGTGCCAGCACTCGACTAGCCTCAGATACGCAGTATTTT. Amino acids: CASTRLASDTQYF. The gene calls are TRBV5-6 and TRBJ2-3; 7 nucleotides agree with TRBD2. The CDR3 spans 13 residues. Per germline, CDR1 SGHDT and CDR2 YYEEEE. Trimming cost V 6 bases and J 4 bases; bases outside gene matches: 5.

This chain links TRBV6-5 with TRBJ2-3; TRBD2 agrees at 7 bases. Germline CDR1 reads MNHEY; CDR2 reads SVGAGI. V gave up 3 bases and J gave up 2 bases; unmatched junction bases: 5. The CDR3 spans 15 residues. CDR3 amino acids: CASSYMGLFTDTQYF. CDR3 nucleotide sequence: TGTGCCAGCAGTTATATGGGACTATTCACAGATACGCAGTATTTT.

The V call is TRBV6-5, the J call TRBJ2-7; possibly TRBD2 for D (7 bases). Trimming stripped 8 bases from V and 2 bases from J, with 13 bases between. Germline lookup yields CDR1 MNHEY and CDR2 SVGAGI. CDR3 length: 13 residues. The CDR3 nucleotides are TGTGCCAGCTCAGAGGGGGGGCCCTACGAGCAGTACTTC. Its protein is CASSEGGPYEQYF.

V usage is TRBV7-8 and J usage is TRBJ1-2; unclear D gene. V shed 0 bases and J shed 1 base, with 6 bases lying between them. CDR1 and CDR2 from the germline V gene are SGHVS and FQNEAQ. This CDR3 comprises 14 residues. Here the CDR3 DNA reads TGTGCCAGCAGCTTAGCAGAGATTAACTATGGCTACACCTTC. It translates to CASSLAEINYGYTF.

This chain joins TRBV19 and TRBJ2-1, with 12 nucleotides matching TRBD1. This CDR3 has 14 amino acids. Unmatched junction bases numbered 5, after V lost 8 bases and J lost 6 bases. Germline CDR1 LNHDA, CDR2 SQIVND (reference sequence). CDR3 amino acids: CASWDRGQANEQFF. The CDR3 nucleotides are TGTGCCAGTTGGGACAGGGGGCAGGCCAATGAGCAGTTCTTC.

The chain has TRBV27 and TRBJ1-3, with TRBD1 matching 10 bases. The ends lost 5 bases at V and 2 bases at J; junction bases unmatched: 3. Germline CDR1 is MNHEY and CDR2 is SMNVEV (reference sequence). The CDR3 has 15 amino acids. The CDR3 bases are TGTGCCAGCAGTAAGGGACAGGGGACTGGAAACACCATATATTTT. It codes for CASSKGQGTGNTIYF.